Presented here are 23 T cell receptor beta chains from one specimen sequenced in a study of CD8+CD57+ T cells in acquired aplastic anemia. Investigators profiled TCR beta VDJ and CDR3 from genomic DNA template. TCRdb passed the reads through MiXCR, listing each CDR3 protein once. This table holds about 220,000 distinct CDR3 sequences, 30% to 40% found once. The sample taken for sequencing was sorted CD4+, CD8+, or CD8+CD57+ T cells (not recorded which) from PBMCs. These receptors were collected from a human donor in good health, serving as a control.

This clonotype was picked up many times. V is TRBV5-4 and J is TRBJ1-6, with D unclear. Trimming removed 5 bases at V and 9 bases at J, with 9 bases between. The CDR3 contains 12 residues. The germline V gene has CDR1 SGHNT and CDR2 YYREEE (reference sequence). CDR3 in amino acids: CASRIEGSPLHF. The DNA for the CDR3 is TGTGCCAGCAGGATTGAGGGTTCACCCCTCCACTTT.

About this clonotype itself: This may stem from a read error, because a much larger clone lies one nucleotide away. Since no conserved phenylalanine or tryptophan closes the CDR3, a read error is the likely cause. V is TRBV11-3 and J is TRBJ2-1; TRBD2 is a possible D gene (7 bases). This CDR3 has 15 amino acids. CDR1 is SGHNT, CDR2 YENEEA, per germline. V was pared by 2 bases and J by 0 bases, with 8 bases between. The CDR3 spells CASSLRGASYNEQFS. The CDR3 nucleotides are TGTGCCAGCAGCTTACGGGGGGCCTCCTACAATGAGCAGTTCTCC.

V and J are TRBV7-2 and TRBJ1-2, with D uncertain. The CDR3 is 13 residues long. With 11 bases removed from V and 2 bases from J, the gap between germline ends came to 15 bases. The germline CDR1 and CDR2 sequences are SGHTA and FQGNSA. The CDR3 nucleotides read TGTGCCTGGAGGGCCGAACGAAACTATGGCTACACCTTC. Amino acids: CAWRAERNYGYTF.

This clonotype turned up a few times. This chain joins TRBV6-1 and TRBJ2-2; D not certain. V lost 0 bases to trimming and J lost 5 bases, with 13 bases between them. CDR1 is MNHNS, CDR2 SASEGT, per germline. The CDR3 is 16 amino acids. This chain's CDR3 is CASSEAINRLTGELFF. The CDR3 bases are TGTGCCAGCAGTGAAGCGATAAACAGATTAACCGGGGAGCTGTTTTTT.

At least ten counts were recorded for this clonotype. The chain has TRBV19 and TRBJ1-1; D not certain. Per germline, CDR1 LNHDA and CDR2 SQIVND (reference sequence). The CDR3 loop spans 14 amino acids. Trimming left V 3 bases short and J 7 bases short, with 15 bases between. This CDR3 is CASSIQKGSSEAFF. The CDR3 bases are TGTGCCAGTAGTATTCAAAAGGGTTCTAGTGAAGCTTTCTTT.

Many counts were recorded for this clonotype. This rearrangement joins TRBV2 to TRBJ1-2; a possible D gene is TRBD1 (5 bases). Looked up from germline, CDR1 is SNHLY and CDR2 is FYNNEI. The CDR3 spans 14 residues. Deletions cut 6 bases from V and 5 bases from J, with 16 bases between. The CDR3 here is CASSTGALGYGYTF. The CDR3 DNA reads TGTGCCAGCAGCACCGGGGCCCTGGGGTATGGCTACACCTTC.

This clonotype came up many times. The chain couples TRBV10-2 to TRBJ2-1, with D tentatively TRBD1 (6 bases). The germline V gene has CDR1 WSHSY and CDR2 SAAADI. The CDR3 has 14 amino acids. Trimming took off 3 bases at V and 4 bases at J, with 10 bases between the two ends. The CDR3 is CASSETGSYNEQFF. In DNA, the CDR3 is TGCGCCAGCAGTGAAACAGGGTCTTACAATGAGCAGTTCTTC.

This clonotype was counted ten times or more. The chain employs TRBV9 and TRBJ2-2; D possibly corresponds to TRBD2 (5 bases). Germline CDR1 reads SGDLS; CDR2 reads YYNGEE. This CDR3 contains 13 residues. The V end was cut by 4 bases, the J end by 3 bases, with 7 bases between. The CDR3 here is CASSPDYTGELFF. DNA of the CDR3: TGTGCCAGCAGCCCGGACTACACCGGGGAGCTGTTTTTT.

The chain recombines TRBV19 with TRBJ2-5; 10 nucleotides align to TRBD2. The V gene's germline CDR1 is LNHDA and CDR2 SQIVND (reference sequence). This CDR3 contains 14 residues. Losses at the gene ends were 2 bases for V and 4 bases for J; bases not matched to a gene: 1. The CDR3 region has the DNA TGTGCCAGTAGTATACTAGCGGGAGTAGAGACCCAGTACTTC. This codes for CASSILAGVETQYF.

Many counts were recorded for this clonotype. CDR3: CASSLEPGIGNQPQHF. CDR3 nucleotides: TGTGCCAGCAGCTTAGAGCCAGGTATCGGCAATCAGCCCCAGCATTTT. The V call is TRBV11-1, the J call TRBJ1-5, with D uncertain. From germline, CDR1 is SGHAT and CDR2 FQDESV (reference sequence). Trimming stripped 1 base from V and 2 bases from J, with 12 bases between. CDR3 length: 16 residues. The complete variable domain, with remaining parts taken from reference TRBV11-1 and TRBJ1-5, reads EAEVAQSPRYKITEKSQAVAFWCDPISGHATLYWYRQILGQGPELLVQFQDESVVDDSQLPKDRFSAERLKGVDSTLKIQPAELGDSAMYLCASSLEPGIGNQPQHFGDGTRLSIL.

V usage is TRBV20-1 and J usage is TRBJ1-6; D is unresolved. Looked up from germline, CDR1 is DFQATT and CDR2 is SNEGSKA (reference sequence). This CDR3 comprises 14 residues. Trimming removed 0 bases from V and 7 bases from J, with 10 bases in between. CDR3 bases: TGCAGTGCTAGAGATCCGGGCGGAAATTCACCCCTCCACTTT. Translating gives CSARDPGGNSPLHF.

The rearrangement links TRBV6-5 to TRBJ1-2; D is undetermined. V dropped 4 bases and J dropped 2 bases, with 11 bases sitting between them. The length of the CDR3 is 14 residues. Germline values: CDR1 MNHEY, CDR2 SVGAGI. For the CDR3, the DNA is TGTGCCAGCAGTTTCCTAAATAACAACTATGGCTACACCTTC. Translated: CASSFLNNNYGYTF.

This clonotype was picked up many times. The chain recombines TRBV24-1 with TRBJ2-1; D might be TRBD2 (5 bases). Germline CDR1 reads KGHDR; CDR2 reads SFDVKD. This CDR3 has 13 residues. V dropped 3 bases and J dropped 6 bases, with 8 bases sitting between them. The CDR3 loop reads CATSDPGSNEQFF. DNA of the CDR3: TGTGCCACCAGTGATCCGGGGAGCAATGAGCAGTTCTTC.

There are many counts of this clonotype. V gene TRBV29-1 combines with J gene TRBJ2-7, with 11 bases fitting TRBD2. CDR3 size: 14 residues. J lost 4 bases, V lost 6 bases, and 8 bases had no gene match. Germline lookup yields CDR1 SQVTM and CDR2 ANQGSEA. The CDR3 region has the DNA TGCAGCGTGCGCTCGGGACTAGCGGTGTACGAGCAGTACTTC. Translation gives CSVRSGLAVYEQYF.

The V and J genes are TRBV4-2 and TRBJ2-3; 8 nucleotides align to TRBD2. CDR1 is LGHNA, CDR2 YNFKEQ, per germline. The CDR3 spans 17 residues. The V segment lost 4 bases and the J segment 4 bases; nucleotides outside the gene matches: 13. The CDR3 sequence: CASSPHRGGAVSDTQYF. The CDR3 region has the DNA TGTGCCAGCAGCCCCCATCGGGGGGGGGCCGTCTCAGATACGCAGTATTTT.

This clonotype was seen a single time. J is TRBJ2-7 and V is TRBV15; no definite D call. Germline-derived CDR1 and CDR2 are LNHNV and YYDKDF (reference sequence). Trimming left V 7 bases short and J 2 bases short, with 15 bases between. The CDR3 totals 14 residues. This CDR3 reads CATTTRHGPYEQYF. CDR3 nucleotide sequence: TGTGCCACCACCACCCGGCACGGACCCTACGAGCAGTACTTC.

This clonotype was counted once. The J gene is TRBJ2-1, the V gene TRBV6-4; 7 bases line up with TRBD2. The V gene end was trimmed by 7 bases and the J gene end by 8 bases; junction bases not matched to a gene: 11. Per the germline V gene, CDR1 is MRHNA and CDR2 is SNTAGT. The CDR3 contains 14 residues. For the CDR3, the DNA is TGTGCCAGCAAGCGATCACTAGCGAACGATGAGCAGTTCTTC. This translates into CASKRSLANDEQFF.

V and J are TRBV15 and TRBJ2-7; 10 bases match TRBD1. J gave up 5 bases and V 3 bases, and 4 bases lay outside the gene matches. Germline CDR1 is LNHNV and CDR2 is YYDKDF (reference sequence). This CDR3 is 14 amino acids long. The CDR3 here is CATSSDRGQDEQYF. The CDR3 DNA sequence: TGTGCCACCAGCAGTGACAGGGGGCAGGACGAGCAGTACTTC.

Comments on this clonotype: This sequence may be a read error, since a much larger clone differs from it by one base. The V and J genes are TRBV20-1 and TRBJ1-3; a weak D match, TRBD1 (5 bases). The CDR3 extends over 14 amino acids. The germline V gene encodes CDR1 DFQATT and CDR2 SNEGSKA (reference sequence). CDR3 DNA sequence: TGCGGTGCTAGACAGCCTTTCTCTGGAAACACCATATATTTT. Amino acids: CGARQPFSGNTIYF.

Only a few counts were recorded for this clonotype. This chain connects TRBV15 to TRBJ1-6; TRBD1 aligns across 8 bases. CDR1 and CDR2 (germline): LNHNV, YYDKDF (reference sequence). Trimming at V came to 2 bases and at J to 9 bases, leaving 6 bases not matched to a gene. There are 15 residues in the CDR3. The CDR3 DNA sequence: TGTGCCACCAGCAGAAGCGGACAGGGTACTTCACCCCTCCACTTT. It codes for CATSRSGQGTSPLHF.

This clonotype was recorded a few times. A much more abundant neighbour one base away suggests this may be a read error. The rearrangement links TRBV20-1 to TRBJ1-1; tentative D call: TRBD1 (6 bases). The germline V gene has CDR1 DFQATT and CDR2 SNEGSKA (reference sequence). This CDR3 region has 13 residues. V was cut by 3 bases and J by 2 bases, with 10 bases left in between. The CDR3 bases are TGCAGTGCTAGCGCAGGGGTAAACACTGAAGCTTTCTTT. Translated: CSASAGVNTEAFF.

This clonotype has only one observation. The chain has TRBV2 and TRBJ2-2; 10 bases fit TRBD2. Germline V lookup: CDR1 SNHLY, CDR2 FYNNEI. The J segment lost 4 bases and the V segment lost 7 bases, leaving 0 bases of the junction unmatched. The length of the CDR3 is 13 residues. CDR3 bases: TGTGCCAGCATAGCGGGGGGCACCGGGGAGCTGTTTTTT. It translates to CASIAGGTGELFF.

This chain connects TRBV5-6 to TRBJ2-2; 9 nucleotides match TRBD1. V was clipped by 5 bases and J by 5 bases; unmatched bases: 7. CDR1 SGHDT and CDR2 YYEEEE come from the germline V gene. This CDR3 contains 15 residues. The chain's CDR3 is CASRSGTGSTGELFF. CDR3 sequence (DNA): TGTGCCAGCAGGTCTGGGACAGGGAGTACCGGGGAGCTGTTTTTT.